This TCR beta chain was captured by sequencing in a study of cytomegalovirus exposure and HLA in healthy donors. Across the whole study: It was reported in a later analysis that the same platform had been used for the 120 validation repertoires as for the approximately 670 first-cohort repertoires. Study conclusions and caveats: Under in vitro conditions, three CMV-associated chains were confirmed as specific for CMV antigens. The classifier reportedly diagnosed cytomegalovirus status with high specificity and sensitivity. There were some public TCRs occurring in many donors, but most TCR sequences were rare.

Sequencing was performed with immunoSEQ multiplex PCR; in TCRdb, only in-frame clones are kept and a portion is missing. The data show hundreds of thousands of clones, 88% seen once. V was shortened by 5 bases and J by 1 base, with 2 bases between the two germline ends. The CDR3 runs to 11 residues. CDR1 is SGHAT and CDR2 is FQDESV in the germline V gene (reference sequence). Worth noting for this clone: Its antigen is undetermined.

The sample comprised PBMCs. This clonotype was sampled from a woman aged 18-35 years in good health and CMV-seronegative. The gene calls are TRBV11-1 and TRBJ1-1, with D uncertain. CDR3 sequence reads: CASSQNTEAFF. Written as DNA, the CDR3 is TGTGCCAGCAGCCAGAACACTGAAGCTTTCTTT.